A single sample gave rise to the 8 T cell receptor beta chains below, sequenced in a study of blood T cell repertoires in COVID-19. Sequencing used immunoSEQ multiplex PCR; TCRdb keeps in-frame clones, though not all of them. The sample comprises 150,000 or so clones, more than 75% of which are singletons, and roughly 15% rests with the top ten. Sample: peripheral blood. The receptors come from a human donor with acute or convalescent COVID-19. The donor label of this sample is uncertain.

Concerning this clone: Other DNA sequences in this specimen translate into the identical CDR3. The V call is TRBV19, the J call TRBJ2-5, with D possibly TRBD2 on 6 matching bases. The V and J ends lost 8 bases and 3 bases respectively, with 10 bases between them. This CDR3 comprises 12 residues. Germline loops: CDR1 LNHDA, CDR2 SQIVND (reference sequence). The CDR3 spells CASRDSKETQYF. CDR3 bases: TGTGCCAGTCGGGACTCAAAAGAGACCCAGTACTTC. The full variable domain, completed using reference TRBV19 and TRBJ2-5, is DGGITQSPKYLFRKEGQNVTLSCEQNLNHDAMYWYRQDPGQGLRLIYYSQIVNDFQKGDIAEGYSVSREKKESFPLTVTSAQKNPTAFYLCASRDSKETQYFGPGTRLLVL.

The chain combines TRBV5-4 with TRBJ1-4, with D unclear. CDR3 length: 16 residues. From germline, CDR1 is SGHNT and CDR2 YYREEE (reference sequence). V lost 5 bases and J lost 7, with 21 bases in between. The CDR3 here is CASSSAGSRGGEKLFF. DNA of the CDR3: TGTGCCAGCAGTTCCGCGGGTTCCCGAGGCGGTGAAAAACTGTTTTTT.

The chain recombines TRBV4-2 with TRBJ2-1, with TRBD2 as a possible D gene (6 bases). The CDR3 contains 16 residues. The V end lost 2 bases, the J end lost 4 bases, and 15 bases lay between the germline ends. Germline values: CDR1 LGHNA, CDR2 YNFKEQ. CDR3 sequence (DNA): TGTGCCAGCAGCCAAAACCAACTAGCTATATACAATGAGCAGTTCTTC. As protein: CASSQNQLAIYNEQFF.

This CDR3 reads CASHDVAREVGYTF. CDR3 DNA sequence: TGTGCCAGTCATGATGTGGCCAGGGAGGTTGGCTACACCTTC. The chain has TRBV19 and TRBJ1-2; D perhaps matches TRBD1 (5 bases). V lost 8 bases and J lost 7, with 20 bases in between. The CDR3 extends over 14 amino acids. CDR1 is LNHDA and CDR2 is SQIVND in the germline V gene (reference sequence).

V gene TRBV30 combines with J gene TRBJ1-2, with D unresolved. The ends were cut back, 5 bases at V and 4 bases at J, with 17 bases in the middle. The CDR3 is 14 amino acids. Germline V gene lookup returns CDR1 GTSNPN and CDR2 SVGIG (reference sequence). The CDR3 loop is CAWEPGRYSYGYTF. DNA of the CDR3: TGTGCCTGGGAGCCGGGAAGGTATAGCTATGGCTACACCTTC.

The chain joins TRBV16 to TRBJ2-3; 9 bases are a match to TRBD1. The germline gives CDR1 KGHSY, CDR2 FQNENV. Trimming at V came to 4 bases and at J to 0 bases, leaving 2 bases not matched to a gene. The CDR3 is 15 residues long. The CDR3 DNA is TGTGCCAGCAGCCCCGGACAGGGGAGCACAGATACGCAGTATTTT. This codes for CASSPGQGSTDTQYF.

J is TRBJ1-3 and V is TRBV15; 7 nucleotides agree with TRBD1. The CDR3 is made up of 14 amino acids. The V gene's germline CDR1 is LNHNV and CDR2 YYDKDF (reference sequence). With V trimmed by 0 bases and J by 8 bases, 4 bases remained unmatched. The CDR3 bases are TGTGCCACCAGCAGAGATCCAGGGGGGTACACCATATATTTT. This translates into CATSRDPGGYTIYF.

The chain employs TRBV11-2 and TRBJ2-1, with 10 bases fitting TRBD2. Germline V gene data show CDR1 as SGHAT and CDR2 as FQNNGV. The CDR3 extends over 15 amino acids. The V and J ends lost 2 bases and 3 bases, in that order; junction bases with no gene match: 1. The CDR3 loop is CASSLLAGGYNEQFF. CDR3 sequence (DNA): TGTGCCAGCAGCTTATTAGCGGGGGGCTACAATGAGCAGTTCTTC.